These T cell receptor beta chains were read from a single sample in a study of blood T cell repertoires in COVID-19. Repertoires were generated with immunoSEQ multiplex PCR, while TCRdb's copy carries only in-frame clones and drops some. The top ten hold approximately 12% of the sample, which has tens of thousands of clones, roughly 88% seen once. The sequencing input was peripheral blood. These receptors were collected from a human donor with active COVID-19. The donor label of this sample is uncertain. The conserved cysteine and the conserved F or W are not part of the CDR3 here. A D gene is named only where the DNA matches it firmly.

J gene | D gene | V gene | CDR3 protein
TRBJ2-4 | TRBD1 | TRBV6-5 | ASRLTGDAKNIQY
TRBJ2-5 | TRBD2 | TRBV3-1/TRBV3-2 | ASIPGRLAWQETQY
TRBJ1-3 | NA | TRBV11-3 | ASSPVRGAPAGNTIY
TRBJ2-2 | TRBD1 | TRBV6-5 | ASSRGTGNTGELF
TRBJ2-3 | TRBD2 | TRBV6-4 | ASSERGGTDTQY
TRBJ2-3 | TRBD2 | TRBV15 | ATSKGMAGGPVTDTQY
TRBJ2-7 | TRBD1 | TRBV9 | ASSPRQGSYEQY
TRBJ2-5 | TRBD2 | TRBV7-3 | ASSSSPSGGETQY
TRBJ2-7 | TRBD1 | TRBV18 | ASSQGDRGSYEQY
TRBJ1-6 | NA | TRBV5-1 | ASSGGNSPLH
TRBJ1-4 | NA | TRBV5-4 | ASSLVPGEKLF
TRBJ2-7 | TRBD2 | TRBV7-3 | ASSLAGGIYEQY
TRBJ1-2 | NA | TRBV20-1 | SARQDYGYT